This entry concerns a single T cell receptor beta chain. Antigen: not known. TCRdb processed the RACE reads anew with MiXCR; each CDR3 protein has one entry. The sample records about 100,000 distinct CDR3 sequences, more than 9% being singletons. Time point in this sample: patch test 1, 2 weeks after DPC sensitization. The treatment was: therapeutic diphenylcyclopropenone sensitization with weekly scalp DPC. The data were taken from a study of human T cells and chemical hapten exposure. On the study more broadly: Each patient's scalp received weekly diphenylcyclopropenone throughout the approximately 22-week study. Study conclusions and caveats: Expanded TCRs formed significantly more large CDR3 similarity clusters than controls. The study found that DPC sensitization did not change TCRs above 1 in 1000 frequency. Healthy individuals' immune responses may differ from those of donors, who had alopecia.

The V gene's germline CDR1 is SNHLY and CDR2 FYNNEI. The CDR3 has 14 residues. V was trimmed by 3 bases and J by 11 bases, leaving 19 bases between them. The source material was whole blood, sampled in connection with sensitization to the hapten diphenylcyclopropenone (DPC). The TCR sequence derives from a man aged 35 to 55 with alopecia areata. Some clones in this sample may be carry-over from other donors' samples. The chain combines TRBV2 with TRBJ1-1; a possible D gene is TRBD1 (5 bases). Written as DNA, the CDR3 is TGTGCCAGCAGTGAGAGAGATGGGAGGGGAAACGCTTTCTTT. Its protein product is CASSERDGRGNAFF.